This TCR beta chain was identified in a study of T cell repertoires in cytomegalovirus infection (dated by TCRdb to the late 2010s). About the study as a whole: Alongside well-studied HLA-B-restricted epitopes, the peptide stimulations were aimed at recently identified HLA-C-restricted CMV epitopes, whose presentation resists viral immunomodulation. Because public TCR beta signatures pointed to carriage of CMV infection together with the matching HLA type, the HLA type of each donor mattered for the analysis.

The sequencer listed for this sample is Illumina HiSeq 1500. TCRdb reanalyzed the raw reads on its own, using fastp at Q25 for trimming and MiXCR for clone calling, and kept in-frame beta chains. When rows share a CDR3 protein, they turn into one entry using the most common DNA and genes. Here the sample has some 350,000 distinct CDR3 sequences; about 35% occur a single time. Of the sample, 13% is held by the ten largest clones. Remarks on this clonotype: Which antigen it targets is not known. The record has no base qualities; no much larger clone is one base away.

Per the publication, the treatment or condition label means: in vitro stimulation with specific CMV peptide epitopes to enrich CMV-specific T cells. Trimming removed 8 bases from V and 3 bases from J, leaving 13 bases between the germline ends. The CDR3 starts with the cysteine, ends with the phenylalanine, and has 14 residues. Only the CDR3 region is kept as DNA, spanning 42 bases read in frame from base 1. As encoded in the germline V gene, CDR1 is KGHDR while CDR2 is SFDVKD. General findings and caveats noted by the study authors: In both this cohort and an independent approximately 370-donor cohort, the cumulative frequency of public TCR beta family members distinguished carriers of CMV infection plus the relevant HLA type. In the ex vivo response, HLA-C-restricted CMV-specific TCR beta clonotypes were dominant, and in two of eight donors the single most frequent clonotype came from this HLA-C-restricted group.

The V and J segments used are TRBV24-1 and TRBJ1-5; the D gene cannot be resolved reliably. This receptor was obtained from a human donor in good health (CMV status not recorded). Some clones in this sample may be carry-over from other donors' samples. This sample comprised cultured PBMCs, obtained from culture after CMV antigen stimulation. The bases read TGTGCCACCAATTTGGGAGATTTCAATCAGCCCCAGCATTTT. This gives the protein CATNLGDFNQPQHF.